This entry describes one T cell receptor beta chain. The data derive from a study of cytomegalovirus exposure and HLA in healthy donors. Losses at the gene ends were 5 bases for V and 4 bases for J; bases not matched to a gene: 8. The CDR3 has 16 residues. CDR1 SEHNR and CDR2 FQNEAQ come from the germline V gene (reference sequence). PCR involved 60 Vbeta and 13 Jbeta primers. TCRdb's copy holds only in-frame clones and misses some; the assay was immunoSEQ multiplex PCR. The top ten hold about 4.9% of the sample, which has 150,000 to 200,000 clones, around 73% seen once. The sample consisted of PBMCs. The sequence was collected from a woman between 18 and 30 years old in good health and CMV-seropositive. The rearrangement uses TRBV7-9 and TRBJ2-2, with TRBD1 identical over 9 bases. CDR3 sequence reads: CASSPPGQGVTGELFF. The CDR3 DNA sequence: TGTGCCAGCAGCCCGCCGGGACAGGGAGTCACCGGGGAGCTGTTTTTT.